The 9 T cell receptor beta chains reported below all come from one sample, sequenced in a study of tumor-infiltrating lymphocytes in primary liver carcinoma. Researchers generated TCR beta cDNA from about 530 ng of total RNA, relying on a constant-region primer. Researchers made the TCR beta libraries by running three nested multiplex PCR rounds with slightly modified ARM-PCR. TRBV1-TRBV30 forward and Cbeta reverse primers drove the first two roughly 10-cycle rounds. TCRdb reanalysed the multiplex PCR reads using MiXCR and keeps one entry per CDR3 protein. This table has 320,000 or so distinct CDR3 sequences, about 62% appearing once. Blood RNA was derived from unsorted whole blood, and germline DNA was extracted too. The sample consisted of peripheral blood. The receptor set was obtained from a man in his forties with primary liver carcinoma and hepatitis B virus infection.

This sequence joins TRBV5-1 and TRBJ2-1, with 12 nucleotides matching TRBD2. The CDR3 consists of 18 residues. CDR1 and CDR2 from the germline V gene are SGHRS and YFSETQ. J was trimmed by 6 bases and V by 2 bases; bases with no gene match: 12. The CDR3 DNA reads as TGCGCCAGCAGCTTCCTAGGACTAGCGGGAATATCGGTCAATGAGCAGTTCTTC. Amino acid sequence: CASSFLGLAGISVNEQFF.

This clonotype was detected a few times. The CDR3 coding sequence is TGCGCCAGCAGCAGCGTTGGTGGCACAGATACGCAGTATTTT. Its translation: CASSSVGGTDTQYF. The chain has TRBV5-1 and TRBJ2-3; D is undetermined. Per the germline V gene, CDR1 is SGHRS and CDR2 is YFSETQ. V gave up 4 bases and J gave up 1 base, with 10 bases separating them. This CDR3 is 14 amino acids long.

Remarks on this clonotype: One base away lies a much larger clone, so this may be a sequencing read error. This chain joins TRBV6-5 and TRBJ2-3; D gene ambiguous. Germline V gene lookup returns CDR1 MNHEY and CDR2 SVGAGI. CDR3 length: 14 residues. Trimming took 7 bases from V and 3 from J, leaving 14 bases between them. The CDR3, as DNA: TGTGCCAGCAATACGGGTGCCCCAACAGATACGCAGTATTTT. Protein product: CASNTGAPTDTQYF.

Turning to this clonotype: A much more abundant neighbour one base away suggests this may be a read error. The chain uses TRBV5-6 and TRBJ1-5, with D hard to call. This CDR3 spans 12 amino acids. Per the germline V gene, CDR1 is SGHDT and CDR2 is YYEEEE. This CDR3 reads CASSHSNQRQHF. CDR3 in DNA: TGTGCCAGCAGCCATAGCAATCAGCGCCAGCATTTT.

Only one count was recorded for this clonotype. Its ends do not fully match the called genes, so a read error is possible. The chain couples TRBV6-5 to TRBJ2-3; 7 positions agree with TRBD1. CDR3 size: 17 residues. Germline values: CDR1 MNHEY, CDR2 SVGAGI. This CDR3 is CASGYRRTGGGTDTQYF. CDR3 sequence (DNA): TGTGCCAGCGGTTACCGCCGGACAGGAGGAGGCACAGATACGCAGTATTTT.

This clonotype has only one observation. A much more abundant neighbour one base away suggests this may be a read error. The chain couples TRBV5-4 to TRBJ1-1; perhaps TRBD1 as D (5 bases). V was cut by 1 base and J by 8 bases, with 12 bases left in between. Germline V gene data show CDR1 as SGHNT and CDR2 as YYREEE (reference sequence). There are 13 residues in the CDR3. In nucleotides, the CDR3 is TGTGCCAGCAGCTTGAGGGGCAGGACCGAAGCTTTCTTT. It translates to CASSLRGRTEAFF.

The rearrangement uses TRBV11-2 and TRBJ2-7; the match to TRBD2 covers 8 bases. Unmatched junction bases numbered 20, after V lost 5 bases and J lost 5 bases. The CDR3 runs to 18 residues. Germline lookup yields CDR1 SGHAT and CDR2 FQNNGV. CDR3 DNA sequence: TGTGCCAGCAGCCTTAGCGGGATACGACCAGTTATCGGGGACGAGCAGTACTTC. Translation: CASSLSGIRPVIGDEQYF. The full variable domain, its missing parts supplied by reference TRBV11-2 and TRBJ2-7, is EAGVAQSPRYKIIEKRQSVAFWCNPISGHATLYWYQQILGQGPKLLIQFQNNGVVDDSQLPKDRFSAERLKGVDSTLKIQPAKLEDSAVYLCASSLSGIRPVIGDEQYFGPGTRLTVT.

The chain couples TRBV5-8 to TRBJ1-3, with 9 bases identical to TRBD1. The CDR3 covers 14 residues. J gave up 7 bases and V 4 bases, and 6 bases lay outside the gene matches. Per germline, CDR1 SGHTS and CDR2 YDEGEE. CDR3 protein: CASSLGTGRNTIYF. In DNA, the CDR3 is TGTGCCAGCAGCCTCGGGACAGGGAGGAACACCATATATTTT. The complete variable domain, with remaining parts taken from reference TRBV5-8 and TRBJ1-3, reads EAGVTQSPTHLIKTRGQQATLRCSPISGHTSVYWYQQALGLGLQFLLWYDEGEERNRGNFPPRFSGRQFPNYSSELNVNALELEDSALYLCASSLGTGRNTIYFGEGSWLTVV.

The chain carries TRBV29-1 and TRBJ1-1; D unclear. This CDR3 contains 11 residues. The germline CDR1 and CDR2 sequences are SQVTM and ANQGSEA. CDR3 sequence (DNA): TGCACTGGATCCACGAAGAGTGGGGCTTTCTTT. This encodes CTGSTKSGAFF.